The 27 T cell receptor beta chains listed next were all sequenced from one sample in a study of Ad26.COV2.S vaccination and SARS-CoV-2 variants. Produced via immunoSEQ multiplex PCR; TCRdb's table is partial and in-frame only. The sample includes about 680,000 clones, roughly nine tenths seen only once; the top ten take approximately 1.5%. The treatment: over 15 received Ad26.COV2.S at low or high dose, single or two shots; 5 received placebo; per-sample allocation not given. Sampling was done on day 63 after the first vaccine or placebo injection. Sequencing was performed on peripheral blood, taken in a trial of Ad26.COV2.S vaccine versus placebo. These receptors all come from a person between 18 and 65 years old who received the Ad26.COV2.S COVID-19 vaccine or a placebo.

This sequence joins TRBV28 and TRBJ1-4, with 7 positions matching TRBD1. V was pared by 6 bases and J by 6 bases, with 4 bases of the junction left unmatched. CDR1 is MDHEN, CDR2 SYDVKM, per germline. The CDR3 extends over 13 amino acids. Here the CDR3 reads CASRGQVYEKLFF. The CDR3 region has the DNA TGTGCCAGCAGAGGACAGGTGTATGAAAAACTGTTTTTT.

J is TRBJ1-3 and V is TRBV4-3; a weak D match, TRBD1 (5 bases). The ends were cut back, 4 bases at V and 0 bases at J, with 10 bases in the middle. Looked up from germline, CDR1 is LGHNA and CDR2 is YSLEER. This CDR3 contains 15 residues. The CDR3 here is CASSLQVDSGNTIYF. The CDR3 DNA follows: TGCGCCAGCAGCCTACAGGTGGACTCTGGAAACACCATATATTTT.

The V gene is TRBV6-5, the J gene TRBJ2-7; the match to TRBD2 covers 7 bases. This CDR3 region has 13 residues. CDR1 and CDR2 from the germline V gene are MNHEY and SVGAGI. Unmatched junction bases numbered 5, after V lost 6 bases and J lost 3 bases. CDR3 sequence: CASRGSGFYEQYF. The CDR3, as DNA: TGTGCCAGCAGAGGTAGCGGGTTCTACGAGCAGTACTTC.

The chain uses TRBV7-2 and TRBJ2-2; D remains ambiguous. Germline loops: CDR1 SGHTA, CDR2 FQGNSA. The CDR3 is made up of 13 amino acids. V was trimmed by 2 bases and J by 6 bases, leaving 7 bases between them. The CDR3 sequence: CASSLSPPGELFF. The CDR3 nucleotides are TGTGCCAGCAGCTTATCCCCCCCCGGGGAGCTGTTTTTT.

This clone occurred once. CDR3 coding DNA: TGTGCCAGCAGCCTTGGACAGCTTGCGGGGGAGCTGTTTTTT. Protein product: CASSLGQLAGELFF. V gene TRBV3-1 (or the pseudogene TRBV3-2) combines with J gene TRBJ2-2, with D perhaps TRBD1 (6 bases). The germline V gene encodes CDR1 LGHDT and CDR2 YNNKEL (reference sequence). The V and J ends lost 4 bases and 8 bases respectively, with 14 bases between them. This CDR3 has 14 amino acids.

The chain links TRBV18 to TRBJ2-5; 7 nucleotides line up with TRBD1. CDR1 and CDR2 from the germline V gene are KGHSH and LQKENI. The trim removed 1 base at V and 6 bases at J, leaving 8 bases unmatched. The length of the CDR3 is 15 residues. CDR3 bases: TGTGCCAGCTCACCACTGGTAGCACAGGGGAAGACCCAGTACTTC. It codes for CASSPLVAQGKTQYF.

V gene TRBV27 combines with J gene TRBJ1-1; D call uncertain. V shed 5 bases and J shed 8 bases, with 15 bases lying between them. This CDR3 is 13 amino acids long. Germline CDR1 and CDR2: MNHEY and SMNVEV (reference sequence). CDR3: CASSPREGREAFF. The CDR3 DNA reads as TGTGCCAGCAGTCCCCGGGAGGGAAGAGAAGCTTTCTTT.

The rearrangement uses TRBV4-2 and TRBJ2-2; D is unclear. Germline V CDR1 and CDR2: LGHNA, YNFKEQ. The V and J ends lost 8 bases and 6 bases respectively, with 19 bases between them. The CDR3 runs to 15 residues. The CDR3 coding sequence is TGTGCCAGCCAATGGGCAGCGCCAATATCCGGGGAGCTGTTTTTT. This encodes CASQWAAPISGELFF.

The chain joins TRBV5-1 to TRBJ1-2; D unresolved. This CDR3 has 15 amino acids. Germline V CDR1 and CDR2: SGHRS, YFSETQ. V was shortened by 0 bases and J by 2 bases, with 11 bases between the two germline ends. CDR3 residues: CASSLGHTPNYGYTF. The CDR3 DNA reads as TGCGCCAGCAGCTTGGGACATACACCGAACTATGGCTACACCTTC.

V gene TRBV24-1 combines with J gene TRBJ2-7; 11 bases map to TRBD2. Trimming took 4 bases from V and 3 from J; bases not matched to a gene: 22. This CDR3 is 21 amino acids long. From germline, CDR1 is KGHDR and CDR2 SFDVKD. CDR3 sequence (DNA): TGTGCCACCAGTGACCCCGCCCCGGGACTAGCGGCTCCAGGTCAACTCTACGAGCAGTACTTC. As protein: CATSDPAPGLAAPGQLYEQYF.

This clone appeared a single time. This sequence joins TRBV27 and TRBJ1-5; a weak D match, TRBD1 (5 bases). With 6 bases removed from V and 0 bases from J, the gap between germline ends came to 15 bases. Germline CDR1 and CDR2: MNHEY and SMNVEV (reference sequence). This CDR3 contains 16 residues. The CDR3 loop reads CASSKSGAYSNQPQHF. Written as DNA, the CDR3 is TGTGCCAGCAGCAAATCCGGGGCTTATAGCAATCAGCCCCAGCATTTT.

The rearrangement uses TRBV6-1 and TRBJ2-7; 7 bases are shared with TRBD2. Germline V gene lookup returns CDR1 MNHNS and CDR2 SASEGT. CDR3 length: 16 amino acids. V lost 0 bases to trimming and J lost 3 bases; unmatched junction nucleotides: 8. The DNA for the CDR3 is TGTGCCAGCAGTGAAGCGAGGAGCGGGACCCTCTACGAGCAGTACTTC. It encodes CASSEARSGTLYEQYF.

The gene calls are TRBV19 and TRBJ2-7, with 8 bases fitting TRBD2. Looked up from germline, CDR1 is LNHDA and CDR2 is SQIVND (reference sequence). This CDR3 is built from 14 residues. The trim removed 8 bases at V and 7 bases at J, leaving 13 bases unmatched. The CDR3 is CASGAGDLRGEQYF. The DNA of the CDR3 is TGTGCCAGTGGAGCGGGGGACCTACGGGGGGAGCAGTACTTC.

V gene TRBV3-1 (or the pseudogene TRBV3-2) combines with J gene TRBJ2-2; either TRBD1 or TRBD2 may supply D (5 bases each). V was trimmed by 2 bases and J by 2 bases, leaving 9 bases between them. Germline V gene lookup returns CDR1 LGHDT and CDR2 YNNKEL (reference sequence). This CDR3 region has 15 residues. The CDR3 DNA reads TGTGCCAGCAGCCAACCGGGACGAAACACCGGGGAGCTGTTTTTT. This translates into CASSQPGRNTGELFF.

The J gene is TRBJ2-1, the V gene TRBV5-1; TRBD1 matches 7 bases. Germline trimming cut 0 bases from V and 8 bases from J; bases unmatched to any gene: 8. The germline gives CDR1 SGHRS, CDR2 YFSETQ. There are 15 residues in the CDR3. The CDR3 DNA follows: TGCGCCAGCAGCTTGGGAGACAGGGTGGGACATGAGCAGTTCTTC. Its translation is CASSLGDRVGHEQFF.

The chain links TRBV18 to TRBJ2-3; perhaps TRBD2 as D (7 bases). The germline V gene encodes CDR1 KGHSH and CDR2 LQKENI. Trimming removed 4 bases at V and 7 bases at J, with 12 bases between. This CDR3 is built from 13 residues. The CDR3 here is CASSRGGPYTQYF. The CDR3 region has the DNA TGTGCCAGCTCACGGGGGGGGCCGTATACGCAGTATTTT.

V usage is TRBV6-5 and J usage is TRBJ1-2; the D is unclear. The length of the CDR3 is 12 residues. The V end was cut by 2 bases, the J end by 14 bases, with 15 bases between. The germline gives CDR1 MNHEY, CDR2 SVGAGI. CDR3: CASSYGAGLLTF. For the CDR3, the DNA is TGTGCCAGCAGTTACGGTGCAGGCCTGTTAACCTTC.

Regarding this clone: Other DNA sequences from this sample encode an identical CDR3 as well. The chain combines TRBV3-1 (or the pseudogene TRBV3-2) with TRBJ1-5; no clear D gene. V lost 0 bases and J lost 5, with 5 bases in between. Germline assignment: CDR1 LGHDT and CDR2 YNNKEL (reference sequence). The CDR3 contains 13 residues. The CDR3 here is CASSQDRDQPQHF. The CDR3 DNA reads TGTGCCAGCAGCCAAGATCGGGATCAGCCCCAGCATTTT.

The chain joins TRBV11-2 to TRBJ1-2, with 8 bases lining up with TRBD1. From germline, CDR1 is SGHAT and CDR2 FQNNGV. J gave up 5 bases and V 2 bases, and 7 bases lay outside the gene matches. This CDR3 has 15 amino acids. CDR3 protein: CASSLPGQGNYGYTF. The CDR3 nucleotides are TGTGCCAGCAGCTTACCCGGACAGGGAAATTATGGCTACACCTTC.

The chain joins TRBV10-3 to TRBJ2-1, with a weak D call TRBD2 (6 bases). The CDR3 contains 14 residues. Trimming cost V 7 bases and J 0 bases, with 10 bases left between them. CDR1 ENHRY and CDR2 SYGVKD come from the germline V gene. This CDR3 is CAITGTPSYNEQFF. For the CDR3, the DNA is TGTGCCATCACGGGGACTCCCTCCTACAATGAGCAGTTCTTC.

V gene TRBV29-1 combines with J gene TRBJ2-7; TRBD2 matches at 8 bases. The V and J ends lost 6 bases and 2 bases, in that order; junction bases with no gene match: 15. Germline values: CDR1 SQVTM, CDR2 ANQGSEA. The CDR3 length is 16 residues. The CDR3 DNA reads TGCAGCGTCACCTCCCCGGATAGCGGGGACGCCTACGAGCAGTACTTC. Translating it yields CSVTSPDSGDAYEQYF.

The chain employs TRBV6-6 and TRBJ2-2, with TRBD2 as a possible D gene (5 bases). Germline V CDR1 and CDR2: MNHNY, SVGAGI (reference sequence). V was shortened by 2 bases and J by 7 bases, with 8 bases between the two germline ends. The CDR3 sequence is 13 residues long. As DNA, the CDR3 is TGTGCCAGCAGTTACGGAGGAGACGGGGAGCTGTTTTTT. This translates into CASSYGGDGELFF.

This sequence joins TRBV6-1 and TRBJ1-5, with TRBD1 as a possible D gene (5 bases). The CDR3 runs 16 residues. Germline V gives CDR1 MNHNS, CDR2 SASEGT. V lost 1 base to trimming and J lost 4 bases, with 14 bases between them. CDR3 loop: CASSEDRTLWNQPQHF. The CDR3, as DNA: TGTGCCAGCAGTGAAGACAGGACCCTGTGGAATCAGCCCCAGCATTTT.

V is TRBV5-4 and J is TRBJ2-1; TRBD2 matches 8 bases. The CDR3 has 12 residues. After removal of 0 bases from V and 14 bases from J, the junction contained 4 bases not matched to a gene. CDR1 SGHNT and CDR2 YYREEE come from the germline V gene (reference sequence). The DNA for the CDR3 is TGTGCCAGCAGCTTGGCCGGGCGGGAGGAGTTCTTC. As protein: CASSLAGREEFF.

Remarks on this clone: At the DNA level, this CDR3 is encoded by other sequences in the same sample as well. The CDR3 nucleotides read TGTGCCAGCAGTTACACAGGGGATGGCAATCAGCCCCAGCATTTT. Amino acids: CASSYTGDGNQPQHF. The V and J genes are TRBV6-5 and TRBJ1-5; TRBD1 agrees at 7 bases. The CDR3 consists of 15 residues. Germline V lookup: CDR1 MNHEY, CDR2 SVGAGI. V trimming: 2 bases; J trimming: 2 bases; junction bases outside the gene matches: 3.

This clone was found once. CDR3: CASSLQQGASYEQYF. CDR3 bases: TGTGCCAGCAGCTTACAGCAGGGGGCCTCCTACGAGCAGTACTTC. The chain joins TRBV7-6 to TRBJ2-7; TRBD1 aligns across 8 bases. The length of the CDR3 is 15 residues. From germline, CDR1 is SGHVS and CDR2 FNYEAQ. The V segment lost 2 bases and the J segment 0 bases; nucleotides outside the gene matches: 3. Complete variable domain (other parts from reference TRBV7-6 and TRBJ2-7): GAGVSQSPRYKVTKRGQDVALRCDPISGHVSLYWYRQALGQGPEFLTYFNYEAQQDKSGLPNDRFSAERPEGSISTLTIQRTEQRDSAMYRCASSLQQGASYEQYFGPGTRLTVT.

About this clone itself: At one end, the junction sequence differs from germline, possibly due to a read error. V usage is TRBV5-4 and J usage is TRBJ2-1, with D perhaps matching TRBD1 or TRBD2 (6 bases each). Per germline, CDR1 SGHNT and CDR2 YYREEE (reference sequence). The CDR3 extends over 16 amino acids. CDR3 amino acids: CASTLGGTLSYNEQFF. DNA for the CDR3: TGTGCCAGCACCTTGGGCGGGACACTCTCCTACAATGAGCAGTTCTTC.